The clone carrying this TCR beta chain has a count of ten or more. Its antigen remains unidentified. Researchers defined stable Graves' hyperthyroidism as no ophthalmopathy progression within 18 months. Together with thyroid ultrasound, orbital computed tomography, serum thyroxine and TRAb, clinical symptoms were used for diagnoses. The sample comes from a study of T cells in Graves' hyperthyroidism and ophthalmopathy. The CDR3 regions of TCR beta were amplified from RNA transcripts. Initially, a first-round RT-PCR of the TCR CDR3 employed the HTBI primer set. In TCRdb, the multiplex PCR reads were re-called with MiXCR into one record per CDR3 protein. The top ten hold over 45% of the sample, which has 300,000 or so distinct CDR3 sequences, roughly a fifth seen once. Germline assignment: CDR1 SEHNR and CDR2 FQNEAQ (reference sequence). V was clipped by 4 bases and J by 1 base, with 7 bases between them. CDR3 length: 14 amino acids.

The study, taken as a whole, reports: The majority of expanded thyroid clonotypes above 0.001 also appeared in blood.

The clonotype was recovered from a woman between 45 and 65 years old with Graves' hyperthyroidism. The chain uses TRBV7-9 and TRBJ2-2; no clear D. Input material: blood. In nucleotides, the CDR3 is TGTGCCAGCAGCTCTCGACAGAACACCGGGGAGCTGTTTTTT. Residues: CASSSRQNTGELFF.